Below, 27 T cell receptor beta chains from the same sample are listed, as sequenced in a study of shared clonotypes between healthy human individuals. The table came from immunoSEQ multiplex PCR; TCRdb's copy has only in-frame clones and leaves some out. Of 2.5 million or so clones in the sample, approximately 92% were seen once. Sequenced: naive CD4+ T cells sorted from blood. The subset: CD45RA+ positively selected. All receptors derive from a man between 18 and 29 years old in good health.

CDR3 coding DNA: TGCGCCAGCAGCCTGGACAGGGCGGAGACCCAGTACTTC. Translated, it gives CASSLDRAETQYF. The chain joins TRBV4-3 to TRBJ2-5; 8 bases align to TRBD1. The germline CDR1 and CDR2 sequences are LGHNA and YSLEER. The V gene end was trimmed by 4 bases and the J gene end by 5 bases; junction bases not matched to a gene: 3. The CDR3 has 13 amino acids.

The chain carries TRBV5-1 and TRBJ2-3; D is unresolved. Germline assignment: CDR1 SGHRS and CDR2 YFSETQ. The CDR3 spans 13 residues. The germline V and J ends were trimmed by 6 bases and 4 bases, with 12 bases remaining between them. The CDR3: CASTPRTADTQYF. The CDR3 DNA is TGCGCCAGCACCCCGAGAACCGCAGATACGCAGTATTTT. The whole variable domain, filled in from reference TRBV5-1 and TRBJ2-3, reads KAGVTQTPRYLIKTRGQQVTLSCSPISGHRSVSWYQQTPGQGLQFLFEYFSETQRNKGNFPGRFSGRQFSNSRSEMNVSTLELGDSALYLCASTPRTADTQYFGPGTRLTVL.

As for this clone: At the DNA level, this CDR3 is encoded by other sequences in the same sample as well. The V call is TRBV28, the J call TRBJ1-2, with D uncertain. The CDR3 totals 12 residues. CDR1 and CDR2 (germline): MDHEN, SYDVKM. Deletions cut 3 bases from V and 7 bases from J, with 9 bases between. The CDR3 DNA reads as TGTGCCAGCAGTTTGCTGTCGGGTGGCTACACCTTC. This translates into CASSLLSGGYTF.

This chain joins TRBV9 and TRBJ1-3; the D is unclear. V was clipped by 0 bases and J by 6 bases, with 10 bases between them. This CDR3 comprises 14 residues. In germline, CDR1 is SGDLS, CDR2 YYNGEE. In DNA, the CDR3 is TGTGCCAGCAGCGTAGGGCAGGTAGAAAACACCATATATTTT. This sequence encodes CASSVGQVENTIYF.

Comments on this clone: At one of its ends the junction is not consistent with the germline gene, which may arise from a read error. J is TRBJ2-1 and V is TRBV7-7, with 16 bases aligning to TRBD2. CDR3 length equals 15 residues. CDR1 SSHAT and CDR2 FNYEAQ come from the germline V gene (reference sequence). Written as DNA, the CDR3 is TGTGCTAGCAGCTTGGGGACTAGCGGGAGGGATGAGCAGTTCTTC. It translates to CASSLGTSGRDEQFF.

Of note for this clone: Within the sample, other DNA sequences also encode this same CDR3. The chain is built from TRBV18 and TRBJ2-3; D is uncertain. Germline V gene lookup returns CDR1 KGHSH and CDR2 LQKENI. V gave up 3 bases and J gave up 0 bases, with 7 bases separating them. The CDR3 is made up of 14 amino acids. The CDR3 bases are TGTGCCAGCTCACCCTTTGCAAGCACAGATACGCAGTATTTT. Its translation: CASSPFASTDTQYF.

In its sample, this clone was seen once. The genes are TRBV7-2 and TRBJ2-2; 8 positions agree with TRBD2. Germline V CDR1 and CDR2: SGHTA, FQGNSA. This CDR3 spans 16 amino acids. V lost 7 bases and J lost 6; bases outside the gene matches: 13. The CDR3 protein is CASTSTGTSVAGELFF. The CDR3 nucleotides are TGTGCCAGCACCTCGACCGGGACTAGTGTTGCCGGGGAGCTGTTTTTT.

The V gene is TRBV30, the J gene TRBJ2-7, with 11 bases identical to TRBD1. The V gene end was trimmed by 3 bases and the J gene end by 7 bases; junction bases not matched to a gene: 5. The CDR3 contains 13 residues. Germline CDR1 reads GTSNPN; CDR2 reads SVGIG (reference sequence). Here the CDR3 reads CAWSVDRGQEQYF. The CDR3 DNA reads TGTGCCTGGAGCGTGGACAGGGGGCAAGAGCAGTACTTC.

CDR3 in amino acids: CSVVPLENPYGYTF. The CDR3 DNA sequence: TGCAGCGTCGTTCCGCTTGAGAACCCCTATGGCTACACCTTC. J is TRBJ1-2 and V is TRBV29-1; D not resolved. The CDR3 runs to 14 residues. V lost 6 bases and J 4 bases, leaving 18 bases between the germline ends. CDR1 and CDR2 (germline): SQVTM, ANQGSEA.

J is TRBJ1-1 and V is TRBV25-1; TRBD1 is a possible D gene (5 bases). V was cut by 6 bases and J by 0 bases, with 14 bases left in between. The germline V gene encodes CDR1 MGHDK and CDR2 SYGVNS. The CDR3 is 15 residues long. CDR3 region: CASSFGGTMNTEAFF. The CDR3 nucleotides are TGTGCCAGCAGCTTTGGGGGGACCATGAACACTGAAGCTTTCTTT.

This chain links TRBV7-9 with TRBJ2-1; 9 positions agree with TRBD1. This CDR3 region has 14 residues. J lost 8 bases, V lost 5 bases, and 7 bases had no gene match. Germline values: CDR1 SEHNR, CDR2 FQNEAQ (reference sequence). The CDR3 DNA reads TGTGCCAGCAGCCCCCGGGACAGGGAGGATGAGCAGTTCTTC. Translating it yields CASSPRDREDEQFF.

This chain links TRBV7-2 with TRBJ1-2, with 7 nucleotides matching TRBD1. V lost 0 bases, J lost 5 bases, and 0 bases stayed unmatched. The CDR3 extends over 13 amino acids. Germline-derived CDR1 and CDR2 are SGHTA and FQGNSA. The CDR3 is CASSLATGYGYTF. In DNA form, the CDR3 reads TGTGCCAGCAGCTTAGCGACAGGGTATGGCTACACCTTC.

This sequence joins TRBV6-6 and TRBJ1-1; unclear D gene. V lost 6 bases to trimming and J lost 3 bases, with 11 bases between them. Per germline, CDR1 MNHNY and CDR2 SVGAGI (reference sequence). The length of the CDR3 is 13 residues. This CDR3 is CASRRWEHTEAFF. DNA for the CDR3: TGTGCCAGCAGGCGGTGGGAGCACACTGAAGCTTTCTTT.

This clone was seen just once. The chain has TRBV30 and TRBJ2-5, with 12 bases lining up with TRBD2. Trimming at V came to 0 bases and at J to 4 bases, leaving 3 bases not matched to a gene. This CDR3 has 15 residues. The germline V gene encodes CDR1 GTSNPN and CDR2 SVGIG (reference sequence). The CDR3 here is CAWSVGGLAGETQYF. CDR3 nucleotide sequence: TGTGCCTGGAGTGTAGGGGGACTAGCGGGAGAGACCCAGTACTTC.

The chain is built from TRBV6-6 and TRBJ1-4; 7 bases line up with TRBD1. The V segment lost 10 bases and the J segment 6 bases; nucleotides outside the gene matches: 8. Germline CDR1 and CDR2: MNHNY and SVGAGI (reference sequence). The CDR3 contains 13 residues. In nucleotides, the CDR3 is TGTGCCACCCGACAGGGAACGTATGAAAAACTGTTTTTT. It specifies CATRQGTYEKLFF.

This chain uses TRBV2 with TRBJ1-1; 8 bases are a match to TRBD1. Germline assignment: CDR1 SNHLY and CDR2 FYNNEI. This CDR3 is built from 16 residues. V lost 7 bases and J lost 0; bases outside the gene matches: 10. In nucleotides, the CDR3 is TGTGCCAGCACCCAAGGACAGGGTGGCATGAACACTGAAGCTTTCTTT. The encoded protein is CASTQGQGGMNTEAFF.

The genes are TRBV5-4 and TRBJ2-7; D perhaps matches TRBD2 (6 bases). The V end lost 0 bases, the J end lost 2 bases, and 18 bases lay between the germline ends. CDR1 SGHNT and CDR2 YYREEE come from the germline V gene (reference sequence). The length of the CDR3 is 17 residues. CDR3 nucleotides: TGTGCCAGCAGCTTGGTAACGGGGGTGACGGGAACCTACGAGCAGTACTTC. Its protein product is CASSLVTGVTGTYEQYF.

This clone occurred once. The J gene is TRBJ2-1, the V gene TRBV4-3; D unclear. CDR3 length: 17 residues. CDR1 is LGHNA, CDR2 YSLEER, per germline. V lost 1 base to trimming and J lost 2 bases, with 15 bases between them. The CDR3 region is CASSQGVLRETYNEQFF. The CDR3 region has the DNA TGCGCCAGCAGCCAAGGGGTTTTAAGAGAGACCTACAATGAGCAGTTCTTC.

This clone has just one count. For the CDR3, the DNA is TGTGCCAGCAGCTTCGATAGTTTAGGGGGGTATGGCTACACCTTC. Translating it yields CASSFDSLGGYGYTF. The rearrangement links TRBV11-2 to TRBJ1-2; D may be TRBD1 (6 bases). V was shortened by 3 bases and J by 5 bases, with 16 bases between the two germline ends. The germline CDR1 and CDR2 sequences are SGHAT and FQNNGV. This CDR3 is 15 amino acids long.

This clone appeared a single time. V usage is TRBV2 and J usage is TRBJ2-3; a possible D gene is TRBD2 (6 bases). The CDR3 has 15 amino acids. Germline assignment: CDR1 SNHLY and CDR2 FYNNEI. The ends were cut back, 8 bases at V and 3 bases at J, with 18 bases in the middle. DNA for the CDR3: TGTGCCAGCCAAGGAGGGAGAGGGAGGACAGATACGCAGTATTTT. Translating gives CASQGGRGRTDTQYF.

The rearrangement uses TRBV7-3 and TRBJ2-5; tentative D call: TRBD1 (5 bases). V was pared by 6 bases and J by 3 bases, with 11 bases between. The CDR3 is 13 amino acids. Germline V gene lookup returns CDR1 SGHTA and CDR2 FQGTGA. In DNA, the CDR3 is TGTGCCAGCAGTCCCACAGGCAAAGAGACCCAGTACTTC. It specifies CASSPTGKETQYF.

The chain carries TRBV5-1 and TRBJ1-5; TRBD1 matches 7 bases. From germline, CDR1 is SGHRS and CDR2 YFSETQ. The CDR3 is made up of 14 amino acids. Germline trimming cut 5 bases from V and 4 bases from J; bases unmatched to any gene: 6. The CDR3, as DNA: TGCGCCAGCAGGCGGGACAGTGAAAATCAGCCCCAGCATTTT. As protein: CASRRDSENQPQHF. The entire variable domain, with the rest obtained from reference TRBV5-1 and TRBJ1-5, is as follows: KAGVTQTPRYLIKTRGQQVTLSCSPISGHRSVSWYQQTPGQGLQFLFEYFSETQRNKGNFPGRFSGRQFSNSRSEMNVSTLELGDSALYLCASRRDSENQPQHFGDGTRLSIL.

The gene calls are TRBV6-1 and TRBJ2-1; no definite D call. Looked up from germline, CDR1 is MNHNS and CDR2 is SASEGT. The CDR3 extends over 14 amino acids. Trimming left V 4 bases short and J 5 bases short, with 12 bases between. DNA for the CDR3: TGTGCCAGCAGTGCTGAATTATCGAACAATGAGCAGTTCTTC. The encoded protein is CASSAELSNNEQFF.

The chain carries TRBV7-9 and TRBJ2-4; 7 bases agree with TRBD1. V lost 4 bases and J lost 0; bases outside the gene matches: 6. This CDR3 spans 16 amino acids. CDR1 and CDR2 from the germline V gene are SEHNR and FQNEAQ (reference sequence). CDR3 sequence (DNA): TGTGCCAGCAGCTCGGGACAGTTCTTAGCCAAAAACATTCAGTACTTC. Translated: CASSSGQFLAKNIQYF.

This chain links TRBV5-1 with TRBJ2-1; D not certain. The CDR3 runs 12 residues. The germline CDR1 and CDR2 sequences are SGHRS and YFSETQ. Trimming took off 4 bases at V and 5 bases at J, with 7 bases between the two ends. The CDR3 loop is CASSRTNNEQFF. Written as DNA, the CDR3 is TGCGCCAGCAGCCGGACCAACAATGAGCAGTTCTTC. Filled out from reference TRBV5-1 and TRBJ2-1, the complete variable domain reads KAGVTQTPRYLIKTRGQQVTLSCSPISGHRSVSWYQQTPGQGLQFLFEYFSETQRNKGNFPGRFSGRQFSNSRSEMNVSTLELGDSALYLCASSRTNNEQFFGPGTRLTVL.

V gene TRBV6-5 combines with J gene TRBJ2-1; no definite D call. The CDR3 totals 11 residues. Germline CDR1 MNHEY, CDR2 SVGAGI. V was shortened by 6 bases and J by 8 bases, with 8 bases between the two germline ends. The chain's CDR3 is CASRGLYEQFF. The DNA for the CDR3 is TGTGCCAGCAGAGGTCTATATGAGCAGTTCTTC.

A remark on this clone: This sample also contains other DNA sequences that code for the same CDR3. The chain uses TRBV11-2 and TRBJ2-2; D unresolved. Germline loops: CDR1 SGHAT, CDR2 FQNNGV. This CDR3 is 15 amino acids long. V dropped 3 bases and J dropped 0 bases, with 8 bases sitting between them. In DNA, the CDR3 is TGTGCCAGCAGCTTGGACGGTACGAACACCGGGGAGCTGTTTTTT. This gives the protein CASSLDGTNTGELFF.